The rows below give T cell receptor beta chains drawn from one sample of a study of T-cell memory formation after mild COVID-19. TCRdb re-analysed the 5' RACE reads in MiXCR, keeping a single row per CDR3 protein. The sample consists of 410,000 or so distinct CDR3 sequences, less than 25% of them appearing once. Sequenced material: PBMCs or a T cell subset sorted from them (not recorded which). All receptors come from an adult woman who had mild COVID-19 (a few samples of this study predate the infection). Cell type and time point are not known. The CDR3 runs from the conserved cysteine through the conserved F or W. D genes are given only for firm matches. A row's size may be missing; if present it is once, few, many or a size class.

>TRBJ1-5|NA|14|few|TRBV4-1
CASSQGVVNQPQHF
TGCGCCAGCAGCCAAGGAGTGGTCAATCAGCCCCAGCATTTT
>TRBJ2-1|NA|16|few|TRBV7-9
CASSVFRTAGYNEQFF
TGTGCCAGCAGCGTTTTCAGGACTGCAGGTTACAATGAGCAGTTCTTC
>TRBJ2-1|NA|12|NA|TRBV20-1
CSASKEYNEQFF
TGCAGCGCTAGTAAGGAATACAATGAGCAGTTCTTC
>TRBJ2-1|NA|17|NA|TRBV5-1
CASSIEPDSIKTNEQFF
TGCGCCAGCAGCATAGAGCCGGACTCAATAAAAACGAATGAGCAGTTCTTC
>TRBJ2-3|TRBD2|14|NA|TRBV29-1
CSVGTSGREDTQYF
TGCAGCGTGGGGACTAGCGGGAGGGAAGATACGCAGTATTTT
>TRBJ2-1|TRBD2|17|NA|TRBV9
CASSVGAIAGPVNEQFF
TGTGCCAGCAGCGTCGGGGCTATAGCGGGACCAGTCAATGAGCAGTTCTTC
>TRBJ2-2|NA|14|few|TRBV7-9
CASSEDSYTGELFF
TGTGCCAGCAGCGAGGACAGTTACACCGGGGAGCTGTTTTTT
>TRBJ2-7|NA|14|few|TRBV23-1
CATDRRESTYEQYF
TGCGCCACCGACCGGCGGGAAAGCACCTACGAGCAGTACTTC
>TRBJ2-1|NA|15|few|TRBV4-2
CASSQFTGTPHEQFF
TGTGCCAGCAGCCAGTTTACCGGGACTCCCCATGAGCAGTTCTTC
>TRBJ2-3|NA|12|NA|TRBV30
CAWSRRADTQYF
TGTGCCTGGAGTCGGAGGGCAGATACGCAGTATTTT
>TRBJ2-7|NA|11|NA|TRBV7-9
CASAGTGEQYF
TGTGCCAGCGCCGGAACGGGCGAGCAGTACTTC
>TRBJ2-6|NA|19|NA|TRBV7-9
CASSSSLGPGISGANVLTF
TGTGCCAGCAGCTCGTCCCTAGGGCCGGGCATCTCTGGGGCCAACGTCCTGACTTTC
>TRBJ2-5|TRBD2|14|NA|TRBV20-1
CSGLAGGTGETQYF
TGCAGTGGACTAGCGGGAGGGACGGGCGAGACCCAGTACTTC
>TRBJ2-7|TRBD2|18|few|TRBV5-1
CASSYGTSGSGGSYEQYF
TGCGCCAGCAGCTACGGGACTAGCGGGAGCGGGGGGTCCTACGAGCAGTACTTC
>TRBJ2-2|NA|15|few|TRBV12-3/TRBV12-4
CASSTRDRIFGELFF
TGTGCCAGCAGTACCCGGGACCGAATCTTCGGGGAGCTGTTTTTT
>TRBJ2-7|NA|13|NA|TRBV6-1
CASSEGENYEQYF
TGTGCCAGCAGTGAAGGGGAGAACTACGAGCAGTACTTC
>TRBJ1-2|TRBD1|16|many|TRBV7-2
CASSLVGTGNNYGYTF
TGTGCCAGCAGCTTAGTTGGGACAGGAAATAACTATGGCTACACCTTC
>TRBJ2-5|NA|13|NA|TRBV5-1
CASTLAGYETQYF
TGCGCCAGCACCCTGGCGGGGTACGAGACCCAGTACTTC
>TRBJ1-2|TRBD1|13|NA|TRBV7-3
CASSFGQGDGYTF
TGTGCCAGCAGCTTCGGACAGGGCGACGGCTACACCTTC
>TRBJ2-5|NA|13|few|TRBV5-1
CASSRQVGETQYF
TGCGCCAGCAGCCGTCAGGTAGGAGAGACCCAGTACTTC
>TRBJ2-1|TRBD2|15|few|TRBV11-2
CASSSSSGGAAEQFF
TGTGCCAGCAGCTCCTCTAGCGGGGGGGCGGCTGAGCAGTTCTTC
>TRBJ1-6|NA|15|few|TRBV10-3
CAISDRGPINSPLHF
TGTGCCATCAGTGATCGGGGGCCGATAAATTCACCCCTCCACTTT
>TRBJ1-5|NA|14|NA|TRBV28
CASSLNSANQPQHF
TGTGCCAGCAGTTTGAATAGCGCCAATCAGCCCCAGCATTTT
>TRBJ2-7|NA|13|NA|TRBV29-1
CSVEARNRNEQYF
TGCAGCGTTGAGGCCCGGAATAGGAACGAGCAGTACTTC
>TRBJ2-5|NA|13|NA|TRBV20-1
CSAGLAGRETQYF
TGCAGTGCTGGGCTTGCGGGTCGAGAGACCCAGTACTTC
>TRBJ1-4|NA|15|NA|TRBV7-2
CASSLYSATNEKLFF
TGTGCCAGCAGCTTATATTCTGCAACTAATGAAAAACTGTTTTTT
>TRBJ1-1|NA|13|NA|TRBV20-1
CSPRGYMNTEAFF
TGCAGTCCTAGAGGGTATATGAACACTGAAGCTTTCTTT
>TRBJ1-2|NA|14|NA|TRBV3-1
CASSPDQGRDGYTF
TGTGCCAGCAGCCCAGACCAGGGGCGAGATGGCTACACCTTC
>TRBJ1-2|NA|14|many|TRBV5-4
CASSFKGSNYGYTF
TGTGCCAGCAGCTTTAAGGGATCTAACTATGGCTACACCTTC
>TRBJ1-1|TRBD1|14|NA|TRBV20-1
CSARDRGLQSEAFF
TGCAGTGCCCGGGACAGGGGACTCCAAAGCGAAGCTTTCTTT
>TRBJ2-2|NA|12|NA|TRBV20-1
CSASIHTGELFF
TGCAGTGCTAGCATCCACACCGGGGAGCTGTTTTTT
>TRBJ1-1|NA|16|NA|TRBV3-1
CASSHRTASLNTEAFF
TGTGCCAGCAGCCACCGGACAGCTTCCCTGAACACTGAAGCTTTCTTT
>TRBJ1-2|NA|16|NA|TRBV7-9
CASSTPRPRAVYGYTF
TGTGCCAGCAGCACACCCCGGCCGAGGGCAGTCTATGGCTACACCTTC
>TRBJ1-6|TRBD1|15|NA|TRBV7-9
CASSQGQGDNSPLHF
TGTGCCAGCAGCCAGGGACAGGGTGATAATTCACCCCTCCACTTT
>TRBJ2-1|NA|12|NA|TRBV5-1
CASSFESNEQFF
TGCGCCAGCAGCTTCGAGAGCAATGAGCAGTTCTTC
>TRBJ1-1|NA|10|few|TRBV12-3/TRBV12-4
CASSSRAAFF
TGTGCCAGCAGTTCCCGCGCGGCTTTCTTT
>TRBJ2-3|TRBD1|16|few|TRBV7-2
CASSFRTGKSTDTQYF
TGTGCCAGCAGCTTTCGGACAGGGAAAAGCACAGATACGCAGTATTTT